Following are 23 T cell receptor beta chains from one sample sequenced in a study of shared clonotypes between healthy human individuals. The repertoire was sequenced with immunoSEQ multiplex PCR; TCRdb's copy has only in-frame clones and lacks some. The profile shows 2 million to 2.5 million clones, 85% to 95% of them singletons. Sample: naive CD4+ T cells from PBMCs. Subset specified: CD45RA+ positively selected. Source of these receptors: a man between 18 and 29 years old in good health. Some clones in this sample may be carry-over from other donors' samples.

This chain joins TRBV30 and TRBJ1-1, with TRBD1 as a possible D gene (6 bases). This CDR3 contains 14 residues. Germline V CDR1 and CDR2: GTSNPN, SVGIG (reference sequence). With 2 bases removed from V and 2 bases from J, the gap between germline ends came to 12 bases. The CDR3, as DNA: TGTGCCTGGAGTAAGGGGGGGTTCAACACTGAAGCTTTCTTT. Translating gives CAWSKGGFNTEAFF.

The chain couples TRBV6-5 to TRBJ2-7, with D possibly being TRBD2 (5 bases). V was shortened by 5 bases and J by 0 bases, with 14 bases between the two germline ends. The CDR3 is 15 amino acids. Germline V gives CDR1 MNHEY, CDR2 SVGAGI. The CDR3 sequence: CASSLYSGSSYEQYF. CDR3 nucleotide sequence: TGTGCCAGCAGTCTCTACTCGGGGAGCTCCTACGAGCAGTACTTC.

This sequence joins TRBV7-9 and TRBJ2-3, with D perhaps being TRBD1 or TRBD2 (5 bases each). The CDR3 spans 13 residues. V lost 3 bases and J 8 bases, leaving 12 bases between the germline ends. Germline CDR1 SEHNR, CDR2 FQNEAQ (reference sequence). The CDR3 here is CASSLRGSGTQYF. The CDR3 nucleotides read TGTGCCAGCAGCTTGAGGGGTTCGGGTACGCAGTATTTT.

This chain joins TRBV11-2 and TRBJ2-1; D may match TRBD1 or TRBD2 (5 bases each). Per germline, CDR1 SGHAT and CDR2 FQNNGV. Trimming left V 5 bases short and J 8 bases short, with 16 bases between. The CDR3 consists of 14 residues. CDR3 sequence: CASSLGPPGYEQFF. The CDR3, as DNA: TGTGCCAGCAGCCTGGGACCCCCAGGCTATGAGCAGTTCTTC.

The rearrangement joins TRBV5-6 to TRBJ2-1; D could derive from TRBD1 or TRBD2 (5 bases each). Trimming removed 0 bases at V and 3 bases at J, with 19 bases between. Germline V gives CDR1 SGHDT, CDR2 YYEEEE. CDR3 length: 18 amino acids. The CDR3 sequence: CASSLAGHGKNHYNEQFF. As DNA, the CDR3 is TGTGCCAGCAGCTTGGCAGGACACGGGAAGAATCACTACAATGAGCAGTTCTTC.

As for this clone: One junction end disagrees with the germline gene, perhaps due to a read error. The chain uses TRBV5-1 and TRBJ1-4; D may be TRBD1 (5 bases). The germline V gene has CDR1 SGHRS and CDR2 YFSETQ. The CDR3 contains 15 residues. CDR3 coding DNA: TGCGCCAGCAGCTCCAGCGGGACCGCTAAAGAAAAACTGTTTTTT. Its protein product is CASSSSGTAKEKLFF.

V usage is TRBV7-9 and J usage is TRBJ2-7; D might be TRBD1 or TRBD2, each matching 5 bases. This CDR3 region has 15 residues. V was trimmed by 0 bases and J by 5 bases, leaving 14 bases between them. Germline values: CDR1 SEHNR, CDR2 FQNEAQ (reference sequence). CDR3 DNA: TGTGCCAGCAGCTTAGCGTGGGGGATGATCCACGAGCAGTACTTC. Encoded protein: CASSLAWGMIHEQYF.

The chain uses TRBV10-3 and TRBJ1-5; D ambiguous. V lost 2 bases to trimming and J lost 4 bases, with 9 bases between them. CDR3 length: 14 residues. Germline CDR1 reads ENHRY; CDR2 reads SYGVKD. CDR3 loop: CAISEGQDNQPQHF. DNA for the CDR3: TGTGCCATCAGTGAGGGGCAGGATAATCAGCCCCAGCATTTT.

This sequence joins TRBV7-3 and TRBJ2-1; D gene uncertain. This CDR3 is built from 21 residues. Trimming removed 3 bases at V and 4 bases at J, with 31 bases between. From germline, CDR1 is SGHTA and CDR2 FQGTGA. The CDR3 DNA is TGTGCCAGCAGCTTGTGGTCGTGGAATCCGTCGGACGCATCGTTATACAATGAGCAGTTCTTC. Encoded protein: CASSLWSWNPSDASLYNEQFF.

The chain couples TRBV2 to TRBJ2-7, with D unresolved. With 5 bases removed from V and 0 bases from J, the gap between germline ends came to 11 bases. CDR1 is SNHLY and CDR2 is FYNNEI in the germline V gene. The CDR3 runs 14 residues. CDR3 loop: CASSKSESSYEQYF. The DNA for the CDR3 is TGTGCCAGCAGTAAAAGCGAAAGCTCCTACGAGCAGTACTTC.

The V and J genes are TRBV7-2 and TRBJ2-2; 8 nucleotides line up with TRBD2. Trimming cost V 6 bases and J 0 bases; bases outside gene matches: 6. CDR3 length equals 16 residues. Germline CDR1 reads SGHTA; CDR2 reads FQGNSA. The CDR3 region has the DNA TGTGCCAGCAGGGGTCCGCGGGAGGCGAACACCGGGGAGCTGTTTTTT. Encoded protein: CASRGPREANTGELFF.

This CDR3 reads CASSPTDVAGEETQYF. The CDR3 nucleotides are TGTGCCAGCTCACCCACCGATGTAGCGGGAGAAGAGACCCAGTACTTC. The rearrangement joins TRBV18 to TRBJ2-5; 9 bases agree with TRBD2. Germline loops: CDR1 KGHSH, CDR2 LQKENI. The CDR3 has 16 residues. V lost 3 bases, J lost 3 bases, and 8 bases stayed unmatched.

V and J are TRBV28 and TRBJ1-1, with D possibly being TRBD1 (6 bases). The V end lost 5 bases, the J end lost 8 bases, and 24 bases lay between the germline ends. There are 16 residues in the CDR3. Per the germline V gene, CDR1 is MDHEN and CDR2 is SYDVKM. CDR3 amino acids: CASSPRAGVERREAFF. DNA for the CDR3: TGTGCCAGCAGTCCCCGGGCAGGGGTCGAACGTAGAGAAGCTTTCTTT.

This clone has only one observation. The chain employs TRBV27 and TRBJ1-2, with TRBD1 as a possible D gene (6 bases). V lost 1 base and J lost 9, with 12 bases in between. The CDR3 has 13 residues. CDR1 and CDR2 from the germline V gene are MNHEY and SMNVEV (reference sequence). The CDR3 reads CASSLLQGGRYTF. CDR3 sequence (DNA): TGTGCCAGCAGTTTATTACAGGGAGGTCGCTACACCTTC.

About this clone itself: One end of the junction varies from germline; a read error may be responsible. The chain uses TRBV27 and TRBJ2-7; D call uncertain. This CDR3 comprises 13 residues. Germline V gene data show CDR1 as MNHEY and CDR2 as SMNVEV (reference sequence). DNA for the CDR3: TGTGCCAGCAGTTTGGAAGGGCTACCTCCTATGAGCTTC. It translates to CASSLEGLPPMSF.

The rearrangement joins TRBV2 to TRBJ2-1; no definite D call. The V gene lost 6 bases and the J gene lost 12 bases, with 21 bases spanning the gap. The length of the CDR3 is 14 residues. The germline gives CDR1 SNHLY, CDR2 FYNNEI. CDR3 region: CASRRRTYPVGQFF. The CDR3 DNA reads TGTGCCAGCAGGCGCAGGACCTACCCGGTCGGGCAGTTCTTC.

The chain couples TRBV5-1 to TRBJ2-5; 8 bases fit TRBD2. Germline V gives CDR1 SGHRS, CDR2 YFSETQ. V was pared by 0 bases and J by 5 bases, with 6 bases of the junction left unmatched. The CDR3 is 15 residues long. CDR3 region: CASSLVGLVLETQYF. As DNA, the CDR3 is TGCGCCAGCAGCTTGGTGGGACTAGTTTTGGAGACCCAGTACTTC.

On this clone: An end of the junction does not agree with germline; a read error may underlie this. This chain links TRBV11-2 with TRBJ2-5; tentatively, D is TRBD2 (7 bases). Germline V gene sequence: CDR1 SGHAT, CDR2 FQNNGV. This CDR3 is 14 amino acids long. In DNA, the CDR3 is TGTGCCAGCAGCATAGAGGGGGGGGAAGAGACCCAGTACTTC. This codes for CASSIEGGEETQYF.

The gene calls are TRBV6-5 and TRBJ1-5; D perhaps matches TRBD1 (5 bases). CDR1 is MNHEY, CDR2 SVGAGI, per germline. This CDR3 spans 15 amino acids. V was trimmed by 6 bases and J by 5 bases, leaving 17 bases between them. The DNA for the CDR3 is TGTGCCAGCAGCCCCGGGACGGCCCCGGATCAGCCCCAGCATTTT. Translating it yields CASSPGTAPDQPQHF.

The chain links TRBV7-7 to TRBJ2-3; no definite D call. V was shortened by 3 bases and J by 3 bases, with 13 bases between the two germline ends. Per germline, CDR1 SSHAT and CDR2 FNYEAQ (reference sequence). This CDR3 is 15 amino acids long. In DNA, the CDR3 is TGTGCCAGCAGCTTTGGCAGTCATTTGACAGATACGCAGTATTTT. It encodes CASSFGSHLTDTQYF. The whole variable domain, remainder taken from reference TRBV7-7 and TRBJ2-3, is GAGVSQSPRYKVTKRGQDVTLRCDPISSHATLYWYQQALGQGPEFLTYFNYEAQPDKSGLPSDRFSAERPEGSISTLTIQRTEQRDSAMYRCASSFGSHLTDTQYFGPGTRLTVL.

This chain joins TRBV15 and TRBJ2-1; 8 bases are shared with TRBD2. The CDR3 contains 15 residues. J lost 4 bases, V lost 3 bases, and 5 bases had no gene match. The V gene's germline CDR1 is LNHNV and CDR2 YYDKDF (reference sequence). The CDR3 nucleotides read TGTGCCACCAGCAGCGGGAGGGCCGCTTACAATGAGCAGTTCTTC. Its translation is CATSSGRAAYNEQFF.

The chain links TRBV27 to TRBJ1-3; D remains ambiguous. The CDR3 consists of 15 residues. In germline, CDR1 is MNHEY, CDR2 SMNVEV (reference sequence). The ends were cut back, 6 bases at V and 4 bases at J, with 16 bases in the middle. The CDR3 sequence is CASSPTLATGNTIYF. The CDR3 DNA is TGTGCCAGCAGCCCTACCCTGGCCACAGGAAACACCATATATTTT.

The count of this clone is one. The sample holds other DNA sequences that translate to the same CDR3. CDR3 sequence (DNA): TGTGCCAGCAGTTCGGACAGACGGGGCTACACCTTC. It codes for CASSSDRRGYTF. This rearrangement joins TRBV28 to TRBJ1-2; tentative D call: TRBD1 (6 bases). Trimming stripped 4 bases from V and 8 bases from J, with 11 bases between. The germline V gene has CDR1 MDHEN and CDR2 SYDVKM. The CDR3 totals 12 residues.